This TCR beta chain was profiled in a study of T-cell reconstitution after alpha-beta-depleted transplantation in children. Regarding the study as a whole: By about two months after transplant, alpha-beta T cells reportedly arose from several hundred graft clones that had expanded.

The V gene lost 5 bases and the J gene lost 1 base, with 19 bases spanning the gap. The CDR3 spans 17 residues. Germline V gene sequence: CDR1 PRHDT, CDR2 FYEKMQ (reference sequence). Unique molecular identifiers were used to barcode this TCRbeta library. TCRdb reanalysed the PCR reads using MiXCR and keeps one entry per CDR3 protein. This sample has about 980,000 distinct CDR3 sequences; 25% to 30% occur once, and the top ten carry about 28%. Regarding this clonotype: Its antigen is undetermined.

Sequences were derived from PBMCs, mostly from graft donor cells, sampled 360 days after TCRalphabeta/CD19-depleted stem cell transplant. The origin of this receptor is a boy in the first two years of life who had a stem cell transplant for SCID, so the T cells may come from the graft donor. The chain carries TRBV13 and TRBJ2-3, with unresolved D. CDR3 in DNA: TGTGCCAGCAGCCTCCCGGACCCGATGGTCGGCACAGATACGCAGTATTTT. Translation: CASSLPDPMVGTDTQYF.